This entry lists 27 T cell receptor beta chains sequenced from one sample in a study of T cell responses to AZD1222 COVID-19 vaccine. Assay: immunoSEQ multiplex PCR; the TCRdb copy retains only in-frame clones and omits some. The sample carries some 100,000 clones, more than 75% recorded once. Sequencing used peripheral blood, obtained on day 0 of MenACWY control vaccination. Receptors were obtained from an adult in good health.

The V call is TRBV28, the J call TRBJ1-5; D call uncertain. The CDR3 consists of 12 residues. Germline V lookup: CDR1 MDHEN, CDR2 SYDVKM. V lost 8 bases, J lost 6 bases, and 11 bases lay in between. CDR3 in amino acids: CASGGVRQPQHF. CDR3 bases: TGTGCCAGCGGCGGGGTTCGTCAGCCCCAGCATTTT. The variable domain in full, with the rest retrieved from reference TRBV28 and TRBJ1-5, is DVKVTQSSRYLVKRTGEKVFLECVQDMDHENMFWYRQDPGLGLRLIYFSYDVKMKEKGDIPEGYSVSREKKERFSLILESASTNQTSMYLCASGGVRQPQHFGDGTRLSIL.

This clone was observed a few times. This chain joins TRBV9 and TRBJ1-1, with 8 bases fitting TRBD1. Unmatched junction bases numbered 8, after V lost 3 bases and J lost 4 bases. CDR3 size: 15 residues. The germline gives CDR1 SGDLS, CDR2 YYNGEE. The CDR3 loop is CASSARQGSSTEAFF. The CDR3 nucleotides read TGTGCCAGCAGCGCTCGACAGGGGTCTTCCACTGAAGCTTTCTTT.

CDR3 amino acids: CASSDTSGRSYEQYF. CDR3 sequence (DNA): TGCGCCAGCAGCGATACTAGCGGGCGCTCCTACGAGCAGTACTTC. The rearrangement uses TRBV5-1 and TRBJ2-7, with 9 bases identical to TRBD2. In germline, CDR1 is SGHRS, CDR2 YFSETQ. The CDR3 is 15 amino acids. With V trimmed by 4 bases and J by 0 bases, 5 bases remained unmatched.

This clone was counted only a few times. This chain uses TRBV3-1 (or the pseudogene TRBV3-2) with TRBJ2-3, with TRBD2 as a possible D gene (6 bases). V was trimmed by 1 base and J by 1 base, leaving 12 bases between them. CDR1 is LGHDT, CDR2 YNNKEL, per germline (reference sequence). The CDR3 extends over 16 amino acids. In nucleotides, the CDR3 is TGTGCCAGCAGCCAAGGTTTGCGGGAAGGCACAGATACGCAGTATTTT. Protein product: CASSQGLREGTDTQYF.

The chain joins TRBV11-2 to TRBJ2-7; no reliable D call. V was clipped by 4 bases and J by 5 bases, with 9 bases between them. Germline V gene sequence: CDR1 SGHAT, CDR2 FQNNGV. The length of the CDR3 is 12 residues. The chain's CDR3 is CASSWRSHEQYF. The CDR3 bases are TGTGCCAGCAGCTGGAGAAGTCACGAGCAGTACTTC.

The sample holds a few counts of this clone. The chain couples TRBV5-3 to TRBJ1-2, with TRBD1 as a possible D gene (5 bases). TRBV5-3 is an ORF, and what it does is uncertain. The V end lost 8 bases, the J end lost 6 bases, and 14 bases lay between the germline ends. This CDR3 is 12 amino acids long. The CDR3 spells CASLGTSDGYTF. The DNA of the CDR3 is TGTGCCAGCCTTGGGACTTCAGATGGCTACACCTTC.

This chain connects TRBV30 to TRBJ1-5; a possible D gene is TRBD1 (5 bases). The V gene's germline CDR1 is GTSNPN and CDR2 SVGIG (reference sequence). The CDR3 consists of 13 residues. V shed 5 bases and J shed 5 bases, with 13 bases lying between them. CDR3 sequence (DNA): TGTGCCTGGGGTGGGACCAACGATCAGCCCCAGCATTTT. It yields the protein CAWGGTNDQPQHF.

This rearrangement joins TRBV4-1 to TRBJ2-7; tentatively, D is TRBD2 (5 bases). Germline CDR1 is MGHRA and CDR2 is YSYEKL. This CDR3 has 16 residues. V shed 1 base and J shed 1 base, with 14 bases lying between them. CDR3 in amino acids: CASSQGRVVSSYEQYF. The CDR3 DNA is TGCGCCAGCAGCCAAGGGCGGGTAGTTTCTTCCTACGAGCAGTACTTC.

This chain connects TRBV6-2 or TRBV6-3 to TRBJ1-5; D remains ambiguous. The germline gives CDR1 MNHEY, CDR2 SVGEGT. V dropped 2 bases and J dropped 3 bases, with 5 bases sitting between them. The CDR3 extends over 13 amino acids. CDR3 protein: CASSYRDNQPQHF. CDR3 nucleotide sequence: TGTGCCAGCAGTTACAGGGACAATCAGCCCCAGCATTTT.

The rearrangement uses TRBV7-2 and TRBJ1-2; 10 nucleotides line up with TRBD1. Germline V lookup: CDR1 SGHTA, CDR2 FQGNSA. CDR3 size: 15 residues. V shed 5 bases, J shed 5 bases, and the junction held 8 bases outside the gene matches. CDR3 sequence reads: CASSKDRGSEYGYTF. Written as DNA, the CDR3 is TGTGCCAGCAGCAAGGACAGGGGGTCGGAATATGGCTACACCTTC. Variable domain in full (rest from reference TRBV7-2 and TRBJ1-2): GAGVSQSPSNKVTEKGKDVELRCDPISGHTALYWYRQSLGQGLEFLIYFQGNSAPDKSGLPSDRFSAERTGGSVSTLTIQRTQQEDSAVYLCASSKDRGSEYGYTFGSGTRLTVV.

CDR3 nucleotide sequence: TGCGCCAGCAGCCCCCCCGGCAGGGCGCGGGGCTACACCTTC. Translation: CASSPPGRARGYTF. The rearrangement links TRBV4-1 to TRBJ1-2, with TRBD1 as a possible D gene (5 bases). This CDR3 comprises 14 residues. Trimming stripped 4 bases from V and 8 bases from J, with 17 bases between. Germline V gene data show CDR1 as MGHRA and CDR2 as YSYEKL.

This chain joins TRBV7-8 and TRBJ1-5; D not resolved. Germline V gives CDR1 SGHVS, CDR2 FQNEAQ. The ends were cut back, 5 bases at V and 0 bases at J, with 17 bases in the middle. The CDR3 covers 17 residues. The chain's CDR3 is CASSLPRRINSNQPQHF. Here the CDR3 DNA reads TGTGCCAGCAGCCTTCCCCGTAGAATTAATAGCAATCAGCCCCAGCATTTT.

This clone has only a few counts. The V and J genes are TRBV28 and TRBJ2-7; 9 bases are shared with TRBD1. The CDR3 totals 15 residues. J gave up 1 base and V 5 bases, and 6 bases lay outside the gene matches. Germline lookup yields CDR1 MDHEN and CDR2 SYDVKM. The CDR3: CASSKQGAWSYEQYF. The CDR3 bases are TGTGCCAGCAGTAAACAGGGGGCATGGTCCTACGAGCAGTACTTC.

The gene calls are TRBV19 and TRBJ1-2; D might be TRBD1 (5 bases). The length of the CDR3 is 15 residues. V was shortened by 7 bases and J by 4 bases, with 19 bases between the two germline ends. The germline V gene has CDR1 LNHDA and CDR2 SQIVND (reference sequence). This CDR3 is CASTMGRDGSYGYTF. CDR3 in DNA: TGTGCCAGTACCATGGGGCGGGACGGATCCTATGGCTACACCTTC.

The V gene is TRBV5-1, the J gene TRBJ2-3, with D possibly matching TRBD2 (6 bases). This CDR3 is built from 12 residues. In germline, CDR1 is SGHRS, CDR2 YFSETQ. Between the trimmed V and J ends, which lost 5 bases and 3 bases, there was a span of 7 bases. DNA of the CDR3: TGCGCCAGCAGGAGCGGGACAGATACGCAGTATTTT. Amino acids: CASRSGTDTQYF.

CDR3 amino acids: CASGRGAENIQYF. The CDR3 bases are TGTGCCAGCGGGCGGGGGGCGGAAAACATTCAGTACTTC. The chain carries TRBV2 and TRBJ2-4; TRBD2 agrees at 8 bases. The ends lost 8 bases at V and 5 bases at J; junction bases unmatched: 5. CDR1 and CDR2 from the germline V gene are SNHLY and FYNNEI. The CDR3 contains 13 residues.

The chain combines TRBV1 with TRBJ2-3; TRBD2, as called in the table, went unchecked against the DNA. TRBV1 is a known pseudogene. This CDR3 has 20 amino acids. The CDR3 DNA reads TGCACCAGCAGCCAAGAAACCGGGACTAGCGGGATACCTAGCACAGATACGCAGTATTTT. The encoded protein is CTSSQETGTSGIPSTDTQYF.

This chain joins TRBV27 and TRBJ1-5, with D possibly TRBD1 on 6 matching bases. The CDR3 covers 13 residues. Germline CDR1 reads MNHEY; CDR2 reads SMNVEV (reference sequence). Trimming took 2 bases from V and 7 from J, leaving 9 bases between them. Written as DNA, the CDR3 is TGTGCCAGCAGTTTAGACAGGTCACAGCCCCAGCATTTT. Translation gives CASSLDRSQPQHF.

The chain is built from TRBV11-2 and TRBJ1-1; D call uncertain. V was trimmed by 6 bases and J by 1 base, leaving 9 bases between them. The CDR3 contains 13 residues. CDR1 SGHAT and CDR2 FQNNGV come from the germline V gene. The CDR3 DNA follows: TGTGCCAGCAGGACTTGGCAGAACACTGAAGCTTTCTTT. Translation: CASRTWQNTEAFF.

This clone was seen a single time. The junction and the germline gene differ at one end; a read error may be behind it. This sequence joins TRBV18 and TRBJ2-7; D is possibly TRBD1 (6 bases). Germline CDR1 and CDR2: KGHSH and LQKENI. This CDR3 is 12 amino acids long. The CDR3 bases are TGTGCCAGCTCACCCCTACAGGGCCCCGGGTTCTTC. Its protein is CASSPLQGPGFF.

J is TRBJ1-5 and V is TRBV6-2 or TRBV6-3; D is undetermined. The CDR3 runs 15 residues. V dropped 4 bases and J dropped 0 bases, with 10 bases sitting between them. From germline, CDR1 is MNHEY and CDR2 SVGEGT. Here the CDR3 reads CASSFRRFSNQPQHF. The CDR3, as DNA: TGTGCCAGCAGTTTCCGACGTTTTAGCAATCAGCCCCAGCATTTT.

V and J are TRBV6-2 or TRBV6-3 and TRBJ1-5, with TRBD1 identical over 9 bases. Germline trimming cut 6 bases from V and 6 bases from J; bases unmatched to any gene: 12. CDR3 length: 16 amino acids. Germline lookup yields CDR1 MNHEY and CDR2 SVGEGT. The CDR3 loop reads CASSFGVDRGGQPQHF. Here the CDR3 DNA reads TGTGCCAGCAGCTTTGGGGTGGACAGGGGAGGTCAGCCCCAGCATTTT.

The CDR3 DNA reads as TGTGCCAGTAGTACGGGACAGGGGAACACCGGGGAGCTGTTTTTT. Protein product: CASSTGQGNTGELFF. The chain joins TRBV19 to TRBJ2-2; 9 bases agree with TRBD1. J was trimmed by 1 base and V by 4 bases; bases with no gene match: 1. The length of the CDR3 is 15 residues. Germline CDR1 reads LNHDA; CDR2 reads SQIVND (reference sequence).

This clone was detected only a few times. The chain employs TRBV9 and TRBJ1-1; D gene uncertain. CDR1 is SGDLS and CDR2 is YYNGEE in the germline V gene. This CDR3 is 13 amino acids long. The CDR3 nucleotides are TGTTCGTCACGGCGACTCGAGAACACTGAAGCTTTCTTT. Its translation: CSSRRLENTEAFF. The full variable domain, with the rest looked up from reference TRBV9 and TRBJ1-1, is DSGVTQTPKHLITATGQRVTLRCSPRSGDLSVYWYQQSLDQGLQFLIQYYNGEERAKGNILERFSAQQFPDLHSELNLSSLELGDSALYFCSSRRLENTEAFFGQGTRLTVV.

This chain joins TRBV7-9 and TRBJ2-4; maybe TRBD1 (6 bases). Trimming cost V 6 bases and J 0 bases, with 18 bases left between them. The germline CDR1 and CDR2 sequences are SEHNR and FQNEAQ (reference sequence). CDR3 length equals 17 residues. CDR3 in amino acids: CASSPDGTFLAKNIQYF. For the CDR3, the DNA is TGTGCCAGCAGTCCCGATGGGACATTCCTAGCCAAAAACATTCAGTACTTC.

The CDR3 region has the DNA TGTGCCAGCAGTTACTCGCGGGATAGCTCCTACAATGAGCAGTTCTTC. This translates into CASSYSRDSSYNEQFF. The V gene is TRBV6-2 or TRBV6-3, the J gene TRBJ2-1, with D perhaps matching TRBD2 (6 bases). This CDR3 comprises 16 residues. From germline, CDR1 is MNHEY and CDR2 SVGEGT. V dropped 0 bases and J dropped 0 bases, with 9 bases sitting between them.

This chain joins TRBV3-1 (or the pseudogene TRBV3-2) and TRBJ2-7; no reliable D call. V shed 2 bases and J shed 6 bases, with 2 bases lying between them. Germline CDR1 reads LGHDT; CDR2 reads YNNKEL (reference sequence). The CDR3 runs to 10 residues. CDR3 amino acids: CASSQFEQYF. CDR3 bases: TGTGCCAGCAGCCAATTCGAGCAGTACTTC.